This TCR beta chain was retrieved from a study of blood T cells in healthy people across ages. Overall study: About one barcoded TCR beta cDNA was captured per two T cells.

As for this clonotype: Its antigen is still unknown.

The donors, healthy Caucasians from Russia, were aged 6 to 90. It was with a sample-barcoded 5' primer and a J-beta primer mix that a second PCR of roughly 7 to 12 cycles was run. TCRdb itself ran the 5' RACE reads through MiXCR, one entry per CDR3 protein. This sample has 850,000 to 1,000,000 distinct CDR3 sequences, with 51% found just once. Points from the study as a whole: Estimates drawn from one million T cells were deemed to understate diversity. Because donor CMV status was unknown, expanded clonotype changes were possibly confounded.

From germline, CDR1 is SGHKS and CDR2 YYEKEE (reference sequence). The length of the CDR3 is 15 residues. Trimming removed 3 bases from V and 4 bases from J; junction bases left unmatched: 6. This sequence joins TRBV5-5 and TRBJ2-1; 8 bases line up with TRBD1. The receptor was isolated from a woman between 55 and 75 years old in good health. Input material: blood. The CDR3 DNA is TGTGCCAGCAGCTCGGACAGGGCGACATACAATGAGCAGTTCTTC. Protein product: CASSSDRATYNEQFF. The whole variable domain, filled in from reference TRBV5-5 and TRBJ2-1, reads DAGVTQSPTHLIKTRGQQVTLRCSPISGHKSVSWYQQVLGQGPQFIFQYYEKEERGRGNFPDRFSARQFPNYSSELNVNALLLGDSALYLCASSSDRATYNEQFFGPGTRLTVL.